This TCR beta chain was captured in a study of siplizumab effects on memory and regulatory T cells (dated by TCRdb to the late 2010s). With respect to the entire study: The study looked at the effect of siplizumab, an anti-CD2 antibody, on alloreactive T-cell subsets in allogeneic mixed lymphocyte reactions made from human PBMCs.

The library was made by the immunoSEQ multiplex PCR assay. About 10^5 TCR templates per sample were assayed on the deep sequencing platform. Genomic DNA extracted from sorted T cells was used for TCRbeta CDR3 sequencing. The paper's processing steps were these. Clonal analysis of TCRbeta CDR3 data was done in the R programming language. Alloreactive CD4+ and CD8+ clones were defined by comparing unstimulated samples with post-reaction CFSE-low samples. Regulatory or non-regulatory origin was assigned to alloreactive CD4+ clones by matching of sequences to sorted unstimulated Treg and non-Treg repertoires. This immuneACCESS table, as held by TCRdb, lists in-frame sequences with V and J called but not all clones. Of the missing ones, under half trace to an unresolved V gene in checked studies; the others have no known cause. V and J calls and clone size are given by that table; D and trimming were obtained from the DNA. This sample has over 45,000 clones in its table, and just over 95% of those were observed once. About 1.1% of the sample goes to the ten largest clones.

In a few donor pairs, further sequencing was done on unstimulated CD8+ naive, CD4+ memory, CD8+ TEMRA, CD4+ naive and CD8+ effector memory subsets. Sorted unstimulated T cells and proliferating T cells recovered from mixed lymphocyte reactions underwent TCRbeta CDR3 sequencing. Fresh whole blood from 9 to 11 HLA-typed healthy donors was used to isolate PBMCs. Summary of the overall study and its limitations: Among mappable alloreactive CD4+ clones, the Treg-derived fraction averaged approximately 66% with siplizumab versus roughly 29% in control reactions. About 80-96% of proliferating CD4+ or CD8+ clones could not be given a naive or memory phenotype. Siplizumab significantly lowered the cumulative frequency of alloreactive sequences that could be traced to unstimulated CD4+ memory T cells. Greater diversity appeared to be present in unstimulated naive T cells than in memory T cells, and a substantial contribution to the alloresponse seemed to be made by naive cells. Because sequences at frequencies below about 10^-5 were poorly captured, only a minor fraction of alloreactive clones could be mapped back to unstimulated subsets. Whether proliferating Tregs from siplizumab cultures were suppressive was not functionally confirmed.

Concerning this clone itself: What this receptor recognizes is not known. No much larger clone exists at a distance of one base, and base qualities are not known.

Trimming at the junction amounts to 0 bases on V and 0 bases on J, and the germline ends lie 9 bases apart. The CDR3 covers 15 residues, taking in both the cysteine and the phenylalanine. The entry retains the CDR3 DNA only, 45 bases that are in frame from base 1. Taken from the germline V gene, the CDR1 and CDR2 loops are LGHNA and YNFKEQ. The sequencing sample was made of naive CD8+ T cells sorted from blood. What this sample's cell subset or site label stands for: unstimulated naive T cells. The origin of this receptor is a human donor in good health. The chain links TRBV4-2 with TRBJ2-7, with the D gene call left open. The nucleotides read TGTGCCAGCAGCCAAGAATTAGCCCTCTCCTACGAGCAGTACTTC. The encoded protein is CASSQELALSYEQYF.